This T cell receptor (beta chain) was identified during a study of OX40 agonist ivuxolimab in advanced cancers. For the study at large: Age averaged 60 years (range roughly 23 to 90), and 82.7% were male. Study observations and caveats: Researchers did not determine the expanded peripheral T cells' antigen specificity.

CDR1 is SGHRS, CDR2 YFSETQ, per germline. The CDR3 loop spans 15 amino acids. Trimming left V 1 base short and J 3 bases short, with 13 bases between. Only in-frame clones appear in the TCRdb table, and some are missing; sequencing was by immunoSEQ multiplex PCR. The table has around 90,000 clones, approximately 90% seen once; the top ten hold about 7.2%. Turning to this clone: Its antigen remains unknown.

This receptor was taken from an adult with an advanced solid tumor such as melanoma, head and neck, liver or kidney cancer. The chain is built from TRBV5-1 and TRBJ2-5; TRBD1 might be the D (6 bases). Sequencing was performed on CD4+ or CD8+ T cells sorted from blood, taken in a trial of the OX40 agonist ivuxolimab. The DNA of the CDR3 is TGCGCCAGCAGCTTGAGTTCGTACAGGGAAGAGACCCAGTACTTC. Amino acid sequence: CASSLSSYREETQYF.